Shown below are 9 T cell receptor beta chains from a single sample sequenced in a study of spatial heterogeneity in lung cancer. Time point in this sample: blood at routine non-recurrence follow-up after resection. Without sorting, whole RNA was sequenced from tumor, nontumor lung or frozen PBMC. One entry per CDR3 protein, called by TCRdb with MiXCR from the 5' RACE reads. The table lists around 27,000 distinct CDR3 sequences, approximately 5.5% of them singletons. This material consisted of PBMCs, taken at follow-up. All receptors derive from a male donor with early-stage non-small cell lung cancer.

This clonotype was seen repeatedly, ten times or more. This chain uses TRBV6-1 with TRBJ2-3, with a weak D call TRBD2 (5 bases). CDR3 length equals 16 residues. Trimming shortened V by 3 bases and J by 2 bases, and 15 bases separated the two germline ends. Germline V gives CDR1 MNHNS, CDR2 SASEGT. CDR3 DNA: TGTGCCAGCAGTGATATTGGTCTCGGGGTCACAGATACGCAGTATTTT. This codes for CASSDIGLGVTDTQYF.

In this sample, this clonotype turned up many times. The rearrangement uses TRBV20-1 and TRBJ2-3, with 8 bases identical to TRBD2. Germline V CDR1 and CDR2: DFQATT, SNEGSKA (reference sequence). The ends lost 5 bases at V and 2 bases at J; junction bases unmatched: 3. The CDR3 is 13 amino acids. CDR3 DNA sequence: TGCAGTGCTGTAGCGGGGTCCACAGATACGCAGTATTTT. Amino acids: CSAVAGSTDTQYF.

This clonotype has a handful of counts. V is TRBV7-2 and J is TRBJ1-4; D not resolved. Germline V CDR1 and CDR2: SGHTA, FQGNSA. The CDR3 loop spans 17 amino acids. V shed 1 base and J shed 3 bases, with 15 bases lying between them. The CDR3, as DNA: TGTGCCAGCAGCTTAGGAGGCAGCCCGGCGGCTAATGAAAAACTGTTTTTT. Translating it yields CASSLGGSPAANEKLFF.

This clonotype was seen a few times. V and J are TRBV2 and TRBJ2-7; no definite D call. Looked up from germline, CDR1 is SNHLY and CDR2 is FYNNEI. V was pared by 7 bases and J by 3 bases, with 10 bases between. This CDR3 spans 12 amino acids. In DNA, the CDR3 is TGTGCCAGCACCCCGAAGTACTACGAGCAGTACTTC. This encodes CASTPKYYEQYF.

In this sample, this clonotype turned up many times. V is TRBV12-3 or TRBV12-4 and J is TRBJ2-4; 7 bases line up with TRBD1. The CDR3 runs to 15 residues. The trim removed 3 bases at V and 1 base at J, leaving 3 bases unmatched. The CDR3 is CASSFPQGAKNIQYF. CDR3 coding DNA: TGTGCCAGCAGTTTCCCACAGGGGGCCAAAAACATTCAGTACTTC.

The V and J genes are TRBV6-5 and TRBJ2-3, with 9 nucleotides matching TRBD2. Germline trimming cut 6 bases from V and 2 bases from J; bases unmatched to any gene: 9. This CDR3 region has 16 residues. Looked up from germline, CDR1 is MNHEY and CDR2 is SVGAGI. As DNA, the CDR3 is TGTGCCAGCAGCTTGGGACTAGCTTCTTTCACAGATACGCAGTATTTT. Its translation is CASSLGLASFTDTQYF.

This clonotype was detected ten times or more. The chain uses TRBV20-1 and TRBJ2-4; 10 positions agree with TRBD1. Trimming removed 7 bases from V and 1 base from J; junction bases left unmatched: 4. The germline CDR1 and CDR2 sequences are DFQATT and SNEGSKA (reference sequence). This CDR3 has 14 residues. CDR3 sequence reads: CSVTGGLAKNIQYF. The CDR3 nucleotides are TGCAGTGTGACAGGGGGCCTCGCCAAAAACATTCAGTACTTC.

V usage is TRBV7-9 and J usage is TRBJ2-3; D may correspond to TRBD1 or TRBD2 (5 bases each). Germline CDR1 SEHNR, CDR2 FQNEAQ (reference sequence). There are 13 residues in the CDR3. The V gene lost 7 bases and the J gene lost 4 bases, with 12 bases spanning the gap. The CDR3 DNA reads TGTGCCAGCATCCTTGGGGGTTCAGATACGCAGTATTTT. Translation: CASILGGSDTQYF.

This clonotype was seen at least ten times. The CDR3 bases are TGTGCCAGCAGTCCAACCCCCGACACAGGTAGACAGCCCCAGCATTTT. As protein: CASSPTPDTGRQPQHF. V gene TRBV3-1 combines with J gene TRBJ1-5, with D possibly TRBD1 on 5 matching bases. Trimming took off 6 bases at V and 7 bases at J, with 22 bases between the two ends. The CDR3 consists of 16 residues. The V gene's germline CDR1 is LGHDT and CDR2 YNNKEL (reference sequence).